This T cell receptor beta chain was identified during a study of CD8 T cells in ankylosing spondylitis. The CDR3 runs 17 residues. V shed 4 bases, J shed 0 bases, and the junction held 6 bases outside the gene matches. The germline V gene encodes CDR1 SNHLY and CDR2 FYNNEI. The authors made TCR beta libraries by quantitative 5'-RACE with molecular barcodes. Each CDR3 protein is one row after TCRdb ran MiXCR on the 5' RACE reads. The table lists around 94,000 distinct CDR3 sequences, about 8.1% of them singletons, with roughly 29% in the top ten. In this sample, this clonotype turned up many times. Antigen unknown. Findings and limits, study-wide: Ankylosing spondylitis blood seemed to carry a telltale TCR beta motif made of roughly eight highly homologous variants. Peripheral blood samples showed relatively rare disease-linked clones, and these clones were CD8+. Significant enrichment of disease-linked clones was reported in matched ankylosing spondylitis synovial fluid. In reactive arthritis synovial fluid and blood, some motif variants had been reported before.

This receptor was identified in a male donor with ankylosing spondylitis. The chain couples TRBV2 to TRBJ2-1; 10 bases are a match to TRBD2. Sequences were obtained from blood, either unsorted or a sorted T cell fraction (not recorded which). The CDR3 region is CASSGASSGSSYNEQFF. The CDR3 DNA reads TGTGCCAGCAGTGGGGCCTCTAGCGGGAGCTCCTACAATGAGCAGTTCTTC.